What follows are 3 T cell receptor beta chains derived from one specimen sequenced in a study of brain T cells in children with intractable seizures. Using immunoSEQ multiplex PCR, the repertoire was profiled, and TCRdb retains in-frame clones only, with some absent. The sample lists over 95,000 clones, around 94% seen once, with around 4% in the top ten. The sequencing here drew on peripheral blood, taken at surgery. Receptors were obtained from a boy less than two years old with hemimegalencephaly and intractable seizures.

This chain links TRBV4-2 with TRBJ2-1; D possibly corresponds to TRBD2 (6 bases). Germline V gene data show CDR1 as LGHNA and CDR2 as YNFKEQ. The germline V and J ends were trimmed by 4 bases and 4 bases, with 8 bases remaining between them. There are 13 residues in the CDR3. This CDR3 reads CASSRDSYNEQFF. The CDR3 DNA reads TGTGCCAGCAGCCGGGACTCGTACAATGAGCAGTTCTTC.

The chain is built from TRBV18 and TRBJ2-1; D remains ambiguous. Germline V gene data show CDR1 as KGHSH and CDR2 as LQKENI. The CDR3 is made up of 13 amino acids. Trimming shortened V by 6 bases and J by 8 bases, and 14 bases separated the two germline ends. The CDR3 sequence: CASSPPALHEQFF. The DNA for the CDR3 is TGTGCCAGCTCCCCCCCGGCGTTGCATGAGCAGTTCTTC.

The J gene is TRBJ2-1, the V gene TRBV11-2, with D possibly being TRBD1 (6 bases). The CDR3 contains 16 residues. CDR1 and CDR2 (germline): SGHAT, FQNNGV. V lost 1 base and J 4 bases, leaving 14 bases between the germline ends. The CDR3 region has the DNA TGTGCCAGCAGCTTAGGAAGAGGACAGAATTACAATGAGCAGTTCTTC. Its translation is CASSLGRGQNYNEQFF.